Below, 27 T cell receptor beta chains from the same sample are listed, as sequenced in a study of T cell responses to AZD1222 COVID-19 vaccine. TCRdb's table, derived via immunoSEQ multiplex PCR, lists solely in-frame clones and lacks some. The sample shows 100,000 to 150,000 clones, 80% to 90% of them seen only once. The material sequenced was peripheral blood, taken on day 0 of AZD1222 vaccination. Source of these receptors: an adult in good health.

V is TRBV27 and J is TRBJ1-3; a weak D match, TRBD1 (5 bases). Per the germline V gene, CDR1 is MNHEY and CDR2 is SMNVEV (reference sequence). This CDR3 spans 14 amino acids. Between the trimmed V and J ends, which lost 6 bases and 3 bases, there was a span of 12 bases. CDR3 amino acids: CASRNQGSGNTIYF. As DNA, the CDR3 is TGTGCCAGCAGGAACCAGGGAAGTGGAAACACCATATATTTT.

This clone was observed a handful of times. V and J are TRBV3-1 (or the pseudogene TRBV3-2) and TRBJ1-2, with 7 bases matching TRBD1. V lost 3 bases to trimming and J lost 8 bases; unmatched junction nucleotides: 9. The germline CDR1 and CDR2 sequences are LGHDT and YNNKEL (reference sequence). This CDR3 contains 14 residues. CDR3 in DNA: TGTGCCAGCAGCCAGCGAAGACAGGGTGAAGGCTACACCTTC. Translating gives CASSQRRQGEGYTF.

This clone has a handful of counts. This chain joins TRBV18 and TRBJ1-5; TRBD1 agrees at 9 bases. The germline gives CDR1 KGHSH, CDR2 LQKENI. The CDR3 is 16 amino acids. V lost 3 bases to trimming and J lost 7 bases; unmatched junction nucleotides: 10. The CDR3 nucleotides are TGTGCCAGCTCACCGTCCGGGGGACAGGGTGGGCAGCCCCAGCATTTT. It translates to CASSPSGGQGGQPQHF.

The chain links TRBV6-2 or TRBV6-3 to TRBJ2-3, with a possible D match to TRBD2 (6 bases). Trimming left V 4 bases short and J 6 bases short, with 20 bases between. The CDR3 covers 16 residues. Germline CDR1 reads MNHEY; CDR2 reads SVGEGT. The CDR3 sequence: CASSLNTRGRPDTQYF. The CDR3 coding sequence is TGTGCCAGCAGTTTGAATACGCGGGGACGGCCGGATACGCAGTATTTT.

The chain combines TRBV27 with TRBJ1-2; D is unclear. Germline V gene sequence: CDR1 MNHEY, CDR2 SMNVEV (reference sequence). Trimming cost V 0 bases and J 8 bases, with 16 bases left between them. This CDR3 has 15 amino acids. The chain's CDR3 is CASSLSIDRRRGYTF. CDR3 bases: TGTGCCAGCAGTTTATCAATTGATCGGAGGAGGGGCTACACCTTC.

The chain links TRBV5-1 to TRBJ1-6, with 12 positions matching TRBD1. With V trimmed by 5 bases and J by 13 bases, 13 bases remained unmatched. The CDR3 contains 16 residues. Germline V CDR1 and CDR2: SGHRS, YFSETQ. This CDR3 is CASSPQTGTGGLPLHF. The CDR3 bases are TGCGCCAGCAGTCCCCAAACCGGGACAGGGGGCCTCCCCCTCCACTTT.

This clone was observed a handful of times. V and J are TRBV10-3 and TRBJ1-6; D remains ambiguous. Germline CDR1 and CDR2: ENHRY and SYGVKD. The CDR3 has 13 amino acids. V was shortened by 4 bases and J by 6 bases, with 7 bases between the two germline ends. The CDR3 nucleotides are TGTGCCATCAGTGTGCAGCCTAATTCACCCCTCCACTTT. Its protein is CAISVQPNSPLHF.

The CDR3 bases are TGTGCCAGCTCGCCCTACTTGGGCTATGGCTACACCTTC. Translated, it gives CASSPYLGYGYTF. This chain links TRBV18 with TRBJ1-2; no reliable D call. Germline lookup yields CDR1 KGHSH and CDR2 LQKENI. Trimming left V 6 bases short and J 4 bases short, with 12 bases between. The CDR3 has 13 amino acids.

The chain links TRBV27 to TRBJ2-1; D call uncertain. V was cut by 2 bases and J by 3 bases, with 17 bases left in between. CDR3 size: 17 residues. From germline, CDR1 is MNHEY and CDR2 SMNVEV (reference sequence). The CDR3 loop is CASSLGWRRGHYNEQFF. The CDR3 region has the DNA TGTGCCAGCAGTTTAGGCTGGCGGCGTGGTCACTACAATGAGCAGTTCTTC.

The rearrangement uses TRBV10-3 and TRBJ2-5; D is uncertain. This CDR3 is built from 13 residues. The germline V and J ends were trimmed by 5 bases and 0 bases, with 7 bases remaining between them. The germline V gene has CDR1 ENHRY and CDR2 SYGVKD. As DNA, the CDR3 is TGTGCCATCAGTAACGGGTACCAAGAGACCCAGTACTTC. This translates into CAISNGYQETQYF.

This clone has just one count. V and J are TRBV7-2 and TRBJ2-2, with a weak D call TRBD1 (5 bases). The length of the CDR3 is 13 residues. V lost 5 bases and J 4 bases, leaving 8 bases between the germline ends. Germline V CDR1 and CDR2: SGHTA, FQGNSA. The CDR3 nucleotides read TGTGCCAGCAGCCCCAGGGTCACCGGGGAGCTGTTTTTT. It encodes CASSPRVTGELFF.

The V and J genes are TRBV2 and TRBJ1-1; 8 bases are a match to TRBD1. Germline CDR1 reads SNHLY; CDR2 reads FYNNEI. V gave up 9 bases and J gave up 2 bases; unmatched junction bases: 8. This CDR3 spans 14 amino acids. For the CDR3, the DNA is TGTGCCAGAGCAGGGGGGACAGGAAACACTGAAGCTTTCTTT. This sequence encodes CARAGGTGNTEAFF.

CDR3 region: CASTQAGGQPQHF. In DNA, the CDR3 is TGTGCCAGCACCCAAGCGGGGGGTCAGCCCCAGCATTTT. The rearrangement uses TRBV6-5 and TRBJ1-5; maybe TRBD1 (5 bases). The CDR3 totals 13 residues. Germline values: CDR1 MNHEY, CDR2 SVGAGI. Between the trimmed V and J ends, which lost 7 bases and 6 bases, there was a span of 13 bases.

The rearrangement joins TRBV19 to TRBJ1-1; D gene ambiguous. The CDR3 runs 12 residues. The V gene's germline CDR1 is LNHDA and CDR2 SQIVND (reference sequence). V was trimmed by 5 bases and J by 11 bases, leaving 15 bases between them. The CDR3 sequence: CASSFGRAEAFF. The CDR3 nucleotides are TGTGCCAGTAGTTTCGGAAGGGCGGAGGCTTTCTTT. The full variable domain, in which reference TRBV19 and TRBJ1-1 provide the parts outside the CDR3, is DGGITQSPKYLFRKEGQNVTLSCEQNLNHDAMYWYRQDPGQGLRLIYYSQIVNDFQKGDIAEGYSVSREKKESFPLTVTSAQKNPTAFYLCASSFGRAEAFFGQGTRLTVV.

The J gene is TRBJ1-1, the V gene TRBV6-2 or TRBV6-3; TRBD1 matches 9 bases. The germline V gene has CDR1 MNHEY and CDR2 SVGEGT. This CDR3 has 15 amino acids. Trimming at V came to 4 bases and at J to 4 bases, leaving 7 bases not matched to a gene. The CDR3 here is CASSLTSQGATEAFF. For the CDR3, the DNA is TGTGCCAGCAGTTTGACCTCACAGGGGGCCACTGAAGCTTTCTTT.

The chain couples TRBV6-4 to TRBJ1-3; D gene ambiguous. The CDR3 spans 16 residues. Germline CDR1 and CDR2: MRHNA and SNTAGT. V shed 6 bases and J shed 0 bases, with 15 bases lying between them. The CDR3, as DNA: TGTGCCAGCAGCCTAGAAGGTCCACTCTCTGGAAACACCATATATTTT. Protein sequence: CASSLEGPLSGNTIYF.

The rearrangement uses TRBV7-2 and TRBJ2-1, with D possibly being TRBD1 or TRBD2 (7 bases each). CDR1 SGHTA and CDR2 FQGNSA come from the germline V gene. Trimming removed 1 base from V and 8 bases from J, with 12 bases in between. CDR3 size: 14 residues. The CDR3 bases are TGTGCCAGCAGCTTAGTGGGAGGGGGCTATGAGCAGTTCTTC. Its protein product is CASSLVGGGYEQFF.

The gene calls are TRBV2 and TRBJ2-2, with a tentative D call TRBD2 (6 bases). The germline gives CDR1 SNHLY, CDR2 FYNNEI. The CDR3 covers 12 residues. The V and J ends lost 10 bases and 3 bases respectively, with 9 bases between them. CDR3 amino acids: CATREDTGELFF. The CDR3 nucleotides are TGTGCCACCAGGGAGGACACCGGGGAGCTGTTTTTT. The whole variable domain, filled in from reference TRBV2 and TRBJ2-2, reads EPEVTQTPSHQVTQMGQEVILRCVPISNHLYFYWYRQILGQKVEFLVSFYNNEISEKSEIFDDQFSVERPDGSNFTLKIRSTKLEDSAMYFCATREDTGELFFGEGSRLTVL.

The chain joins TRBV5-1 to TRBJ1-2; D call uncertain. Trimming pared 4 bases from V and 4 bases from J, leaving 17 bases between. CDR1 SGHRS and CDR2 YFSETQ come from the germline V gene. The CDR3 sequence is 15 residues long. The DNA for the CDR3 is TGCGCCAGCAGCCTCTCACTACAGAGCCCCTATGGCTACACCTTC. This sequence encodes CASSLSLQSPYGYTF.

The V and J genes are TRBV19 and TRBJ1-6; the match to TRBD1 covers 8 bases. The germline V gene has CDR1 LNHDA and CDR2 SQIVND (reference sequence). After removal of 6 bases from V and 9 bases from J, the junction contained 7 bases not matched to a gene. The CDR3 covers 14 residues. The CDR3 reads CASSATGGGSPLHF. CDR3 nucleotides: TGTGCCAGTAGCGCCACAGGGGGAGGTTCACCCCTCCACTTT.

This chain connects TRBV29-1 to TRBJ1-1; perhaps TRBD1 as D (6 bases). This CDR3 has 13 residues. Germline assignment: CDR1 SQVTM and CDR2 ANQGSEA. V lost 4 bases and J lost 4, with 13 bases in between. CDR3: CSVGGAEFTEAFF. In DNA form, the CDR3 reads TGCAGCGTTGGGGGGGCGGAATTCACTGAAGCTTTCTTT.

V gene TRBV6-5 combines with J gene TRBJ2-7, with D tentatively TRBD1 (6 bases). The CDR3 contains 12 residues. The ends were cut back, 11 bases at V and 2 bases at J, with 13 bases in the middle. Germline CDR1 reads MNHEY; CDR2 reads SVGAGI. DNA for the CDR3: TGTGCCGTCGACAGGAGAACCTACGAGCAGTACTTC. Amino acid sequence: CAVDRRTYEQYF.

The CDR3 DNA sequence: TGTGCCAGCAGTTCGACTAGCCCCAACTCAGATACGCAGTATTTT. Residues: CASSSTSPNSDTQYF. The chain uses TRBV3-1 (or the pseudogene TRBV3-2) and TRBJ2-3; 7 nucleotides align to TRBD2. With V trimmed by 6 bases and J by 4 bases, 10 bases remained unmatched. The CDR3 consists of 15 residues. CDR1 LGHDT and CDR2 YNNKEL come from the germline V gene (reference sequence).

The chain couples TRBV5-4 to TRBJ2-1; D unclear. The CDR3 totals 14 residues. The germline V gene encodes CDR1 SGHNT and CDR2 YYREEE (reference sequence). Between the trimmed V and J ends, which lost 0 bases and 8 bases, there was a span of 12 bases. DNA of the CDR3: TGTGCCAGCAGCTTGGGCGAAGCGTGGCATGAGCAGTTCTTC. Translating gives CASSLGEAWHEQFF.

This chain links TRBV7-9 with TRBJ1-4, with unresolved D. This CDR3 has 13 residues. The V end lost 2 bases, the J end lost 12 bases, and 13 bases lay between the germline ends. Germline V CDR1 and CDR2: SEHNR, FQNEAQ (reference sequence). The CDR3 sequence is CASSLLYGEELFF. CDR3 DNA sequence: TGTGCCAGCAGCTTATTATACGGGGAAGAACTGTTTTTT.

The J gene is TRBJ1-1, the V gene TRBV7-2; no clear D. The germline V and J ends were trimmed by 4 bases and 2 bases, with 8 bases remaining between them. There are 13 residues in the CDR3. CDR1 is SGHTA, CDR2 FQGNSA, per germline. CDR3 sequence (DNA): TGTGCCAGCAGCTCATCCCGCAACACTGAAGCTTTCTTT. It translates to CASSSSRNTEAFF.

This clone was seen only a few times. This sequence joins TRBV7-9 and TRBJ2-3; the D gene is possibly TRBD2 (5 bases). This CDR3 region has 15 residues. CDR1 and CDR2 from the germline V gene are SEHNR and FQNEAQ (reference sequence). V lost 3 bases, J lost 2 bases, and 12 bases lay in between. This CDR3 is CASSFSAGDTDTQYF. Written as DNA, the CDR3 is TGTGCCAGCAGCTTCTCGGCCGGGGACACAGATACGCAGTATTTT.